This TCR beta chain appears in the sequencing data of a study of cytomegalovirus exposure and HLA in healthy donors. General study points: Cytomegalovirus association was assigned to about 180 TCR beta chains. Presence/absence analyses treated sequencing depth as roughly uniform across donors. CMV serostatus was the sole immune exposure data available.

Germline loops: CDR1 SEHNR, CDR2 FQNEAQ (reference sequence). V trimming: 5 bases; J trimming: 4 bases; junction bases outside the gene matches: 6. This CDR3 comprises 14 residues. It was with 60 Vbeta and 13 Jbeta primers that the PCR ran. The method was immunoSEQ multiplex PCR; TCRdb's version includes in-frame clones alone and lacks a portion of them. The repertoire has approximately 140,000 clones, about three quarters of them found once; the top ten carry roughly 1.9%. Concerning this clone itself: The antigen remains undetermined.

The material sequenced was PBMCs. V usage is TRBV7-9 and J usage is TRBJ2-7, with 9 bases fitting TRBD1. This TCR derives from a man between 35 and 55 years old in good health and CMV-seronegative. In DNA form, the CDR3 reads TGTGCCAGCAGCCAGGGACAGGGACTTTACGAGCAGTACTTC. It translates to CASSQGQGLYEQYF.